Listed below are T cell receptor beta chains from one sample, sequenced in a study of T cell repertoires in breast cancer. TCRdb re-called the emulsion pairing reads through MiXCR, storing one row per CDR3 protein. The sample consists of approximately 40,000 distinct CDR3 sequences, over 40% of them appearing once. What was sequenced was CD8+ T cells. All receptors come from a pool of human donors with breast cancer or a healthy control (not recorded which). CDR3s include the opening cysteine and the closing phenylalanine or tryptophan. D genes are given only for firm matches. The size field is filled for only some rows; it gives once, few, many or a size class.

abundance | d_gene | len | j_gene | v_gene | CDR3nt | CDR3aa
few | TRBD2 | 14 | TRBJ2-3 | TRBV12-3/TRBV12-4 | TGTGCCAGCAGTTTACTAGCGGGAGACGATACGCAGTATTTT | CASSLLAGDDTQYF
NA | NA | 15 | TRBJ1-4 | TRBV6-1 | TGTGCCAGTCTGCGAGGCCGTGCAACTAATGAAAAACTGTTTTTT | CASLRGRATNEKLFF
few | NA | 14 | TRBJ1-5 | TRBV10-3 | TGTGCCAGCACCCTGAGACAAAACAATCAGCCCCAGCATTTT | CASTLRQNNQPQHF
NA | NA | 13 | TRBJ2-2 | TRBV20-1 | TGCAGTGCTAGACTAGCGAACACCAGGGAGCTGTTTTTT | CSARLANTRELFF
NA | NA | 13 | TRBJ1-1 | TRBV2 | TGTGCTAGCAGCACAGGGCTCAACACTGAAGCTTTCTTT | CASSTGLNTEAFF
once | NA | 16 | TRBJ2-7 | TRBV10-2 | TGCGCCAGCAGTGAAGCCAGGGTCAGACTGGGGTACGAGCAGTACTTC | CASSEARVRLGYEQYF
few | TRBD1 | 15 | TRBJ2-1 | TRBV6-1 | TGTGCCAGCAGAGATACAGGGGATTTCGACAATGAGCAGTTCTTC | CASRDTGDFDNEQFF
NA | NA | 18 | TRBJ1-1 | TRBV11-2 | TGTGCCAGCAGCTTACGAACGGGCAGGGCCTCGTCGAACACTGAAGCTTTCTTT | CASSLRTGRASSNTEAFF
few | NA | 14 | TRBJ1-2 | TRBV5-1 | TGCGCCAGCAGCTTGAACAGTCCAGACTATGGCTACACCTTC | CASSLNSPDYGYTF
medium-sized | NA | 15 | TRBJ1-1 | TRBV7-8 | TGTGCCAGCAGCCCTGCGGGGGACGGGCCCCCTGAAGCTTTCTTT | CASSPAGDGPPEAFF
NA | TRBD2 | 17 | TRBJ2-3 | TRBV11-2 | TGTGCCAGCAGCTTAGATCTGCGGGGGGCAGTCACAGATACGCAGTATTTT | CASSLDLRGAVTDTQYF
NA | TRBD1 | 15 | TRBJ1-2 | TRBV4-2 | TGTGCCAGCAGCCCAGGACAGGGGGAAAGCTATGGCTACACCTTC | CASSPGQGESYGYTF
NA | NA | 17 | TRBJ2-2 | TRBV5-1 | TGCGCCAGCAGCTTGGGGGCTCGACGGACGAACACCGGGGAGCTGTTTTTT | CASSLGARRTNTGELFF
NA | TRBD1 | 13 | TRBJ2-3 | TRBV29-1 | TGCAGCGTTGAACAGGGGGCCGGGGATACGCAGTATTTT | CSVEQGAGDTQYF
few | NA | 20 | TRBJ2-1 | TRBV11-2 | TGTGCCAGCAGCTTTGCGTTCGGACTTCATCGACCAGCCGACTACAATGAGCAGTTCTTC | CASSFAFGLHRPADYNEQFF
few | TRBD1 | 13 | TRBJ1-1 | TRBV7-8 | TGTGCCAGCAGCCGTACAGGGGACACTGAAGCTTTCTTT | CASSRTGDTEAFF
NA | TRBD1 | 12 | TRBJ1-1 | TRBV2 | TGTGCCAGCAGCGCGACAGGGGATGAAGCTTTCTTT | CASSATGDEAFF
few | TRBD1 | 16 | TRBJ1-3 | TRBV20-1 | TGCAGTGCTGTCACCATTTCGGGGGACAGGACCAACACCATATATTTT | CSAVTISGDRTNTIYF
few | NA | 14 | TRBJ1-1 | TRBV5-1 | TGCGCCAGCAGCTGGGGGACCCGAAACACTGAAGCTTTCTTT | CASSWGTRNTEAFF
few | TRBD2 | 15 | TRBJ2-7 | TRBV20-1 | TGCAGTGCTAGAGATAGGAGAGCGGGAGATTACGAGCAGTACTTC | CSARDRRAGDYEQYF